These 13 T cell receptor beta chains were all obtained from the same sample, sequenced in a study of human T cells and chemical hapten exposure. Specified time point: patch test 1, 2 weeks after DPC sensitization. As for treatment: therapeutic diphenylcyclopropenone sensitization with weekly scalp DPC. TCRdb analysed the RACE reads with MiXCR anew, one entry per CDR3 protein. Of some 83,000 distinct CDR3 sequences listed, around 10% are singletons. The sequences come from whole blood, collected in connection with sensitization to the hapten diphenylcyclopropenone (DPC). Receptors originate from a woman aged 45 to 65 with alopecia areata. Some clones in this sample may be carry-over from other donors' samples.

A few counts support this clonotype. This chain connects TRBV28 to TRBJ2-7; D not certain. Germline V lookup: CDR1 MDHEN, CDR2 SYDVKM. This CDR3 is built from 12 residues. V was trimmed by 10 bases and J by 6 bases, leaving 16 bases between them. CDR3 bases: TGTGCCACCTCCGGGTTTTCTACCGAGCAGTACTTC. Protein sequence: CATSGFSTEQYF.

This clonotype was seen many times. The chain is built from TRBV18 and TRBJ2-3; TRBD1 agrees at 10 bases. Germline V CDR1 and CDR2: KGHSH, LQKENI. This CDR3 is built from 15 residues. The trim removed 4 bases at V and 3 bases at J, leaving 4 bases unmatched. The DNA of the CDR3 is TGTGCCAGCTCACGGGACAGGGGCGTGACAGATACGCAGTATTTT. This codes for CASSRDRGVTDTQYF.

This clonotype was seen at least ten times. The CDR3 DNA sequence: TGCGCCAGCAGCTTGGGACAGGGGAACGAATCACCCCTCCACTTT. Its protein is CASSLGQGNESPLHF. The chain is built from TRBV5-1 and TRBJ1-6; 8 nucleotides line up with TRBD1. From germline, CDR1 is SGHRS and CDR2 YFSETQ. Germline trimming cut 0 bases from V and 10 bases from J; bases unmatched to any gene: 6. The CDR3 runs to 15 residues.

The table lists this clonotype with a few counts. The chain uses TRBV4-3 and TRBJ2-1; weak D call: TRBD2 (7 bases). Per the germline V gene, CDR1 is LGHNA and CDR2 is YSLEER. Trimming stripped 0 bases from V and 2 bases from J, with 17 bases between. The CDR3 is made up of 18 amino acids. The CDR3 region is CASSQDGGGGTPYNEQFF. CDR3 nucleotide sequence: TGCGCCAGCAGCCAAGACGGGGGCGGGGGTACGCCCTACAATGAGCAGTTCTTC.

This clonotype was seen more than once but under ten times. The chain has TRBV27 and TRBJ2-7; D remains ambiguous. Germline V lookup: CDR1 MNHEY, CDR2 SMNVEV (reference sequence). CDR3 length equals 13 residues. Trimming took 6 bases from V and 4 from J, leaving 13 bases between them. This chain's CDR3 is CASSPKTIYEQYF. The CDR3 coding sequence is TGTGCCAGCAGCCCCAAGACAATTTACGAGCAGTACTTC.

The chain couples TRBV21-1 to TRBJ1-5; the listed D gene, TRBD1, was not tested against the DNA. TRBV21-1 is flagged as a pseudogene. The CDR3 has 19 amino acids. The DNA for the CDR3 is TGTGCCAGCAGCAAAGCGCTTTTAAATGTCGGGGGGAGCAATCAGCCCCAGCATTTT. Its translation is CASSKALLNVGGSNQPQHF.

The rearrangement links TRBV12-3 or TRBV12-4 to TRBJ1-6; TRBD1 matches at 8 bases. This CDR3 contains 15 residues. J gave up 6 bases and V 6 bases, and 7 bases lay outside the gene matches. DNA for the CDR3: TGTGCCAGCAGCCGGACAGGGTTGAGTAATTCACCCCTCCACTTT. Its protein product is CASSRTGLSNSPLHF.

The chain's CDR3 is CAWSVKAWAGANTEAFF. The DNA of the CDR3 is TGTGCCTGGAGTGTAAAGGCGTGGGCAGGGGCCAACACTGAAGCTTTCTTT. The chain carries TRBV30 and TRBJ1-1; tentatively, D is TRBD1 (6 bases). Per germline, CDR1 GTSNPN and CDR2 SVGIG (reference sequence). CDR3 length equals 17 residues. V was shortened by 0 bases and J by 2 bases, with 19 bases between the two germline ends.

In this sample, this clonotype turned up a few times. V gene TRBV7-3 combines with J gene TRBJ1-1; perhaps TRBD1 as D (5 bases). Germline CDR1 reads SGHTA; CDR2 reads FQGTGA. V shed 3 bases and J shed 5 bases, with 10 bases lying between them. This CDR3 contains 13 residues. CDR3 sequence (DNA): TGTGCCAGCAGCTTGGGGGTCGGTACTGAAGCTTTCTTT. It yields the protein CASSLGVGTEAFF.

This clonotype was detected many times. The CDR3 DNA reads as TGTGCCAGCAGGCGACAGGGGGCCGCGGAAGCTTTCTTT. It translates to CASRRQGAAEAFF. The gene calls are TRBV6-5 and TRBJ1-1; 10 bases fit TRBD1. CDR3 length equals 13 residues. In germline, CDR1 is MNHEY, CDR2 SVGAGI. J gave up 8 bases and V 6 bases, and 6 bases lay outside the gene matches.

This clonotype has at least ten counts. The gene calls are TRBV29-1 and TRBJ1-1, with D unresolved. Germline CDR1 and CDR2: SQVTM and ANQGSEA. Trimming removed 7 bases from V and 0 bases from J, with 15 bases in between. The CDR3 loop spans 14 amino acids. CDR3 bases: TGCAGCGCTTTCCGCCCGGGTGTGAACACTGAAGCTTTCTTT. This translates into CSAFRPGVNTEAFF.

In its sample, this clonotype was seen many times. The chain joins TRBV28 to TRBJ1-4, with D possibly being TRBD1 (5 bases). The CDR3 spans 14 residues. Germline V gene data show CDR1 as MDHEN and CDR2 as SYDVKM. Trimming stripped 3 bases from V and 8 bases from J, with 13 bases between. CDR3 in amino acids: CASSLRRGKEKLFF. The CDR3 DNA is TGTGCCAGCAGTTTGCGGAGGGGTAAAGAAAAACTGTTTTTT.

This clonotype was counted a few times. For the CDR3, the DNA is TGTGCCAGCAGCGTAGTACAGCGGAGCTCCTACGAGCAGTACTTC. Its translation is CASSVVQRSSYEQYF. The chain recombines TRBV9 with TRBJ2-7, with D possibly matching TRBD2 (5 bases). Germline V CDR1 and CDR2: SGDLS, YYNGEE. The CDR3 has 15 amino acids. Deletions cut 0 bases from V and 0 bases from J, with 10 bases between. Full variable domain (missing parts from reference TRBV9 and TRBJ2-7): DSGVTQTPKHLITATGQRVTLRCSPRSGDLSVYWYQQSLDQGLQFLIQYYNGEERAKGNILERFSAQQFPDLHSELNLSSLELGDSALYFCASSVVQRSSYEQYFGPGTRLTVT.